The clone carrying this T cell receptor (beta chain) was seen many times. Every sequencing run produced over 200 million TCR-beta sequences that came from 15-18 subjects. From the 5' RACE reads, TCRdb called clonotypes with MiXCR, one entry per CDR3 protein. The data contain fewer than 80,000 distinct CDR3 sequences, 4.5% to 5.5% of them seen just once; the ten biggest clones take up less than 3.5%. This entry belongs to a study of neurological immune-mediated disorders. Germline V gives CDR1 KGHDR, CDR2 SFDVKD. Trimming shortened V by 2 bases and J by 5 bases, and 14 bases separated the two germline ends. CDR3 length: 15 amino acids.

V gene TRBV24-1 combines with J gene TRBJ1-1, with D tentatively TRBD1 (6 bases). The sequenced sample consisted of PBMCs. The receptor's source is a woman aged 45-60 years with multiple sclerosis. The DNA of the CDR3 is TGTGCCACCAGTGATTCCGGCAGGGGTGGAACTGAAGCTTTCTTT. This encodes CATSDSGRGGTEAFF.